The T cell receptor beta chain described here comes from a study of response to subunit inactivated influenza vaccine. Study outcomes and limitations: Authors suggested few new T cells are recruited by each seasonal influenza vaccination.

The germline V gene encodes CDR1 SGHAT and CDR2 FQNNGV. Unmatched junction bases numbered 9, after V lost 2 bases and J lost 10 bases. The CDR3 sequence is 15 residues long. This clonotype was observed a few times. Its specificity is not known. TCRdb fed the RT-PCR reads into MiXCR, producing one record per CDR3 protein. The sample includes approximately 520,000 distinct CDR3 sequences, 25% of them seen just once. The material sequenced was CD4+ T cells sorted from PBMCs, taken 5 days after vaccination. The source of this sequence is a man aged 50 or older who received an inactivated influenza vaccine. The rearrangement joins TRBV11-2 to TRBJ2-1; 9 nucleotides line up with TRBD2. This chain's CDR3 is CASSLTTSGLSEQFF. In DNA, the CDR3 is TGTGCCAGCAGCTTAACGACTAGCGGTCTCTCCGAGCAGTTCTTC.